This T cell receptor (beta chain) is drawn from a study of cytomegalovirus exposure and HLA in healthy donors. Study summary: Among the approximately 400 donors who were genotyped, about 80% fell in the genetic ancestry cluster that is associated with self-reported Caucasian donors.

Note on this clone: Its antigen is undetermined.

In the PCR, 60 Vbeta and 13 Jbeta primers were used. Profiled with immunoSEQ multiplex PCR; TCRdb holds only in-frame clones, not every one. Of 300,000 or so clones listed, roughly 81% are singletons. Study outcomes and limitations: The study put some 150 TCR beta chains on its list as cytomegalovirus-associated. There were a few CMV-associated chains whose specificity for CMV antigens was confirmed in vitro.

Trimming took 3 bases from V and 3 from J; bases not matched to a gene: 6. This CDR3 comprises 16 residues. Germline V lookup: CDR1 MDHEN, CDR2 SYDVKM. The sample comprised PBMCs. The chain couples TRBV28 to TRBJ2-7; TRBD2 matches at 12 bases. The origin of this receptor is a middle-aged woman in good health and CMV-seropositive. Here the CDR3 DNA reads TGTGCCAGCAGTTTCATGACTAGCGGGAGACGCTACGAGCAGTACTTC. This encodes CASSFMTSGRRYEQYF.